One and the same sample provided the 21 T cell receptor beta chains below, sequenced in a study of T cells in Graves' hyperthyroidism and ophthalmopathy. Template material for amplifying TCR beta CDR3 regions consisted of RNA transcripts. During a first-round RT-PCR of the TCR CDR3, the HTBI primer set was used. TCRdb ran MiXCR on the multiplex PCR reads and lists one entry per CDR3 protein. The sample lists a few hundred thousand distinct CDR3 sequences, approximately 14% occurring once. Sequenced input: blood. Receptor source: a woman between 18 and 29 years old with Graves' hyperthyroidism that later progressed to Graves' ophthalmopathy.

J is TRBJ2-2 and V is TRBV7-9, with TRBD1 as a possible D gene (6 bases). The V end lost 1 base, the J end lost 7 bases, and 10 bases lay between the germline ends. Germline V gene lookup returns CDR1 SEHNR and CDR2 FQNEAQ (reference sequence). The CDR3 spans 14 residues. The CDR3 DNA reads as TGTGCCAGCAGCTTAGGGGGGCGGCGCGGGGAGCTGTTTTTT. The encoded protein is CASSLGGRRGELFF. Using reference TRBV7-9 and TRBJ2-2 for the parts outside the CDR3, the full variable domain is DTGVSQNPRHKITKRGQNVTFRCDPISEHNRLYWYRQTLGQGPEFLTYFQNEAQLEKSRLLSDRFSAERPKGSFSTLEIQRTEQGDSAMYLCASSLGGRRGELFFGEGSRLTVL.

This clonotype was recorded at least ten times. The chain employs TRBV5-1 and TRBJ2-7; TRBD2 matches at 11 bases. CDR3 length equals 16 residues. CDR1 and CDR2 from the germline V gene are SGHRS and YFSETQ. Trimming took 0 bases from V and 3 from J; bases not matched to a gene: 5. The CDR3 DNA reads as TGCGCCAGCAGCTTGGGAGGACTAGCGGGCGTCTACGAGCAGTACTTC. Protein product: CASSLGGLAGVYEQYF.

The rearrangement joins TRBV2 to TRBJ2-3; 12 bases fit TRBD1. The V gene's germline CDR1 is SNHLY and CDR2 FYNNEI. This CDR3 has 24 amino acids. With V trimmed by 4 bases and J by 2 bases, 28 bases remained unmatched. The CDR3 DNA reads TGTGCCAGCAGTGGCTCCCGGGACAGGGGGCGGTGGCTAGCGGGAGTTCCTTACACAGATACGCAGTATTTT. It translates to CASSGSRDRGRWLAGVPYTDTQYF.

This clonotype has only a few counts. A far larger clone is off by one base, so a read error is likely. The V and J genes are TRBV28 and TRBJ1-1, with D possibly matching TRBD1 (5 bases). CDR3 length equals 11 residues. The germline V and J ends were trimmed by 5 bases and 6 bases, with 7 bases remaining between them. Per germline, CDR1 MDHEN and CDR2 SYDVKM. The CDR3 sequence: CASSRGAEAFF. As DNA, the CDR3 is TGTGCCAGCAGTAGGGGCGCTGAAGCTTTCTTT.

This clonotype has a count of ten or more. The V call is TRBV28, the J call TRBJ1-2; a weak D match, TRBD1 (5 bases). This CDR3 has 14 amino acids. V shed 6 bases and J shed 8 bases, with 19 bases lying between them. Per the germline V gene, CDR1 is MDHEN and CDR2 is SYDVKM. CDR3 nucleotide sequence: TGTGCCAGCAGCACCCCCTCAGGGTTAGCCGGCTACACCTTC. This sequence encodes CASSTPSGLAGYTF.

Many counts were recorded for this clonotype. The chain recombines TRBV6-6 with TRBJ2-3; D remains ambiguous. Trimming removed 2 bases from V and 1 base from J, with 19 bases in between. The CDR3 spans 18 residues. Germline lookup yields CDR1 MNHNY and CDR2 SVGAGI (reference sequence). The CDR3 sequence: CASSYGNRARWGTDTQYF. CDR3 DNA: TGTGCCAGCAGTTACGGAAATCGGGCCCGTTGGGGCACAGATACGCAGTATTTT.

This clonotype was found many times. V is TRBV2 and J is TRBJ2-7, with D perhaps matching TRBD1 (5 bases). Between the trimmed V and J ends, which lost 6 bases and 0 bases, there was a span of 15 bases. The germline V gene encodes CDR1 SNHLY and CDR2 FYNNEI. The CDR3 loop spans 15 amino acids. The CDR3 bases are TGTGCCAGCAGAGGAAAGACAGTCCCCTCCTACGAGCAGTACTTC. Protein: CASRGKTVPSYEQYF.

This clonotype appeared many times. The J gene is TRBJ2-1, the V gene TRBV6-2 or TRBV6-3; the D gene could be TRBD1 or TRBD2 (5 bases each). CDR1 is MNHEY, CDR2 SVGEGT, per germline. V gave up 4 bases and J gave up 7 bases, with 14 bases separating them. This CDR3 contains 14 residues. CDR3 loop: CASSFSGTVNEQFF. In nucleotides, the CDR3 is TGTGCCAGCAGTTTTTCCGGGACGGTGAATGAGCAGTTCTTC.

This clonotype has at least ten counts. The rearrangement joins TRBV6-5 to TRBJ2-7, with D maybe TRBD2 (6 bases). The V gene lost 0 bases and the J gene lost 4 bases, with 7 bases spanning the gap. This CDR3 region has 13 residues. Per germline, CDR1 MNHEY and CDR2 SVGAGI. The CDR3 sequence: CASSYSLAYEQYF. The CDR3 DNA reads as TGTGCCAGCAGTTACTCTCTAGCGTACGAGCAGTACTTC.

This clonotype was detected ten times or more. The V call is TRBV11-2, the J call TRBJ2-7; 11 positions match TRBD2. Germline V lookup: CDR1 SGHAT, CDR2 FQNNGV. This CDR3 has 14 residues. Germline trimming cut 5 bases from V and 6 bases from J; bases unmatched to any gene: 6. This chain's CDR3 is CASSPGTSGGEQYF. The CDR3 region has the DNA TGTGCCAGCAGCCCCGGGACTAGCGGAGGCGAGCAGTACTTC.

This clonotype was seen at least ten times. The genes are TRBV9 and TRBJ2-5; D ambiguous. V was trimmed by 2 bases and J by 3 bases, leaving 8 bases between them. The CDR3 runs 13 residues. Germline assignment: CDR1 SGDLS and CDR2 YYNGEE. The CDR3 is CASSVGQEETQYF. The CDR3, as DNA: TGTGCCAGCAGCGTGGGTCAGGAAGAGACCCAGTACTTC.

This clonotype was recorded many times. The chain employs TRBV28 and TRBJ2-2; no definite D call. This CDR3 is built from 14 residues. Trimming shortened V by 7 bases and J by 5 bases, and 14 bases separated the two germline ends. Germline V gene lookup returns CDR1 MDHEN and CDR2 SYDVKM. This CDR3 reads CASKFPGETGELFF. CDR3 in DNA: TGTGCCAGCAAATTCCCCGGTGAAACCGGGGAGCTGTTTTTT.

As for this clonotype: A read error may explain this, as a much larger clone is one base away. The J gene is TRBJ1-1, the V gene TRBV27, with D uncertain. CDR3 size: 14 residues. In germline, CDR1 is MNHEY, CDR2 SMNVEV (reference sequence). Deletions cut 0 bases from V and 4 bases from J, with 9 bases between. The CDR3 here is CASSLSKLTTEAFF. The CDR3 DNA reads as TGTGCCAGCAGTTTATCTAAGTTGACCACTGAAGCTTTCTTT.

This clonotype was observed a single time. A much more abundant neighbour one base away suggests this may be a read error. The chain has TRBV28 and TRBJ1-6, with no clear D. CDR1 and CDR2 (germline): MDHEN, SYDVKM. The CDR3 is 13 residues long. CDR3 nucleotides: TGTGCCAGCAATGCGGGAAATAATTCACCCCTCCGCTTT. Its protein product is CASNAGNNSPLRF.

This clonotype was picked up many times. The chain employs TRBV30 and TRBJ2-7; possibly TRBD1 for D (7 bases). The CDR3 is 17 residues long. Germline CDR1 GTSNPN, CDR2 SVGIG (reference sequence). Trimming took 3 bases from V and 0 from J, leaving 21 bases between them. For the CDR3, the DNA is TGTGCCTGGAGCCGACACGGAGGGGGCACCCTCTCCTACGAGCAGTACTTC. Translated: CAWSRHGGGTLSYEQYF.

J is TRBJ1-6 and V is TRBV4-1; no clear D. From germline, CDR1 is MGHRA and CDR2 YSYEKL. This CDR3 has 14 amino acids. Trimming stripped 3 bases from V and 6 bases from J, with 9 bases between. This CDR3 is CASSQNPINSPLHF. CDR3 coding DNA: TGCGCCAGCAGCCAGAACCCCATTAATTCACCCCTCCACTTT.

The J gene is TRBJ2-4, the V gene TRBV4-3, with D possibly being TRBD2 (5 bases). This CDR3 region has 13 residues. Germline CDR1 LGHNA, CDR2 YSLEER. Trimming shortened V by 0 bases and J by 7 bases, and 7 bases separated the two germline ends. The CDR3 sequence is CASSQDWENIQYF. CDR3 in DNA: TGCGCCAGCAGCCAAGATTGGGAGAACATTCAGTACTTC.

The V gene is TRBV28, the J gene TRBJ2-3; D may be TRBD2 (5 bases). The CDR3 spans 16 residues. Germline CDR1 reads MDHEN; CDR2 reads SYDVKM. V lost 4 bases and J lost 8, with 22 bases in between. CDR3 amino acids: CASSSPAEAAFGTQYF. In nucleotides, the CDR3 is TGTGCCAGCAGTTCGCCCGCGGAAGCGGCATTTGGTACGCAGTATTTT.

This clonotype was detected ten times or more. This rearrangement joins TRBV27 to TRBJ1-1; a possible D gene is TRBD1 (5 bases). The CDR3 totals 15 residues. V gave up 1 base and J gave up 6 bases, with 15 bases separating them. Per germline, CDR1 MNHEY and CDR2 SMNVEV (reference sequence). The CDR3 sequence: CASSLFHAGLPEAFF. DNA of the CDR3: TGTGCCAGCAGTTTATTCCACGCAGGGTTGCCTGAAGCTTTCTTT.

There are many counts of this clonotype. The genes are TRBV27 and TRBJ2-1, with D maybe TRBD2 (7 bases). CDR1 is MNHEY, CDR2 SMNVEV, per germline (reference sequence). V shed 5 bases and J shed 8 bases, with 13 bases lying between them. The CDR3 runs to 13 residues. As DNA, the CDR3 is TGTGCCAGCAGTAGGGGGAGGGTGGATGAGCAGTTCTTC. Translation gives CASSRGRVDEQFF.

The sample holds many counts of this clonotype. The rearrangement uses TRBV12-3 or TRBV12-4 and TRBJ2-3; 10 positions match TRBD2. Trimming took 5 bases from V and 0 from J; bases not matched to a gene: 11. The CDR3 is 18 amino acids. The CDR3 region is CASSPRLAGASSTDTQYF. CDR3 sequence (DNA): TGTGCCAGCAGTCCGCGACTAGCGGGCGCTTCTAGCACAGATACGCAGTATTTT.